Listed here are 9 T cell receptor beta chains from one sample, sequenced in a study of T cell responses to AZD1222 COVID-19 vaccine. Only in-frame clones appear in the TCRdb table, and some are missing; sequencing was by immunoSEQ multiplex PCR. The sample carries roughly 140,000 clones, under 95% recorded once. Source: peripheral blood, taken on day 0 of AZD1222 vaccination. These receptors were obtained from an adult in good health.

The chain couples TRBV6-1 to TRBJ1-2; TRBD1 might be the D (6 bases). This CDR3 has 16 amino acids. Trimming removed 0 bases from V and 4 bases from J, with 15 bases in between. Germline CDR1 MNHNS, CDR2 SASEGT. The CDR3 spells CASSEAFPGTPYGYTF. The CDR3 nucleotides read TGTGCCAGCAGTGAAGCGTTCCCCGGGACACCCTATGGCTACACCTTC.

This clone was detected only a few times. CDR3 in DNA: TGTGCCAGCAGTCGAGTCCCCTCTGGAAACACCATATATTTT. Translating it yields CASSRVPSGNTIYF. The chain is built from TRBV6-8 and TRBJ1-3; D is unclear. Germline V gives CDR1 MNHGY, CDR2 SAAAGT. The CDR3 spans 14 residues. V lost 5 bases to trimming and J lost 0 bases, with 8 bases between them.

The V gene is TRBV5-1, the J gene TRBJ2-7, with D possibly matching TRBD2 (6 bases). The CDR3 totals 16 residues. Deletions cut 2 bases from V and 6 bases from J, with 21 bases between. The V gene's germline CDR1 is SGHRS and CDR2 YFSETQ. The CDR3 sequence: CASSLTRTEGSGEQYF. In DNA form, the CDR3 reads TGCGCCAGCAGCTTAACCCGGACGGAGGGAAGTGGCGAGCAGTACTTC.

This clone occurred a few times. This CDR3 is CASSYEQVNTEAFF. DNA of the CDR3: TGTGCCAGCAGCTACGAACAAGTGAACACTGAAGCTTTCTTT. V and J are TRBV9 and TRBJ1-1; D is undetermined. The germline gives CDR1 SGDLS, CDR2 YYNGEE. V lost 4 bases and J 0 bases, leaving 10 bases between the germline ends. The CDR3 is made up of 14 amino acids.

This clone was seen only a few times. The chain employs TRBV7-9 and TRBJ1-6; a weak D match, TRBD1 (5 bases). Trimming cost V 5 bases and J 8 bases, with 16 bases left between them. Germline V CDR1 and CDR2: SEHNR, FQNEAQ (reference sequence). This CDR3 contains 15 residues. The CDR3 DNA follows: TGTGCCAGCAGCCGTGGGGGGGGTAGGGATTCACCCCTCCACTTT. Protein: CASSRGGGRDSPLHF.

As DNA, the CDR3 is TGTGCCAGCAGCCAAGGGTCGGGGGCTGTGAGCACCGGGGAGCTGTTTTTT. Amino acids: CASSQGSGAVSTGELFF. V gene TRBV3-1 (or the pseudogene TRBV3-2) combines with J gene TRBJ2-2, with D possibly being TRBD1 or TRBD2 (6 bases each). CDR3 size: 17 residues. Germline V gene lookup returns CDR1 LGHDT and CDR2 YNNKEL (reference sequence). The V and J ends lost 1 base and 4 bases respectively, with 16 bases between them.

This rearrangement joins TRBV5-1 to TRBJ2-2; no reliable D call. Trimming took 2 bases from V and 6 from J, leaving 5 bases between them. The CDR3 runs to 12 residues. Per the germline V gene, CDR1 is SGHRS and CDR2 is YFSETQ. CDR3 in DNA: TGCGCCAGCAGCTTTCCCCCCGGGGAGCTGTTTTTT. This sequence encodes CASSFPPGELFF.

This chain connects TRBV19 to TRBJ2-2; either TRBD1 or TRBD2 may supply D (5 bases each). Trimming stripped 2 bases from V and 3 bases from J, with 10 bases between. The length of the CDR3 is 15 residues. CDR1 is LNHDA and CDR2 is SQIVND in the germline V gene (reference sequence). This CDR3 reads CASSISGTDTGELFF. CDR3 nucleotides: TGTGCCAGTAGTATATCCGGGACGGACACCGGGGAGCTGTTTTTT.

J is TRBJ2-2 and V is TRBV9; 9 positions agree with TRBD2. Germline-derived CDR1 and CDR2 are SGDLS and YYNGEE. V lost 3 bases, J lost 7 bases, and 4 bases stayed unmatched. CDR3 length equals 14 residues. The DNA for the CDR3 is TGTGCCAGCAGCGCCCGACTAGCGGTCGGGGAGCTGTTTTTT. Protein product: CASSARLAVGELFF. The entire variable domain, with the rest obtained from reference TRBV9 and TRBJ2-2, is as follows: DSGVTQTPKHLITATGQRVTLRCSPRSGDLSVYWYQQSLDQGLQFLIQYYNGEERAKGNILERFSAQQFPDLHSELNLSSLELGDSALYFCASSARLAVGELFFGEGSRLTVL.